The clone carrying this TCR beta chain was counted at least ten times. The antigen remains undetermined. The TCR library protocol was used to attach unique molecular identifiers. These identifiers were attached to individual cDNA molecules. MiXCR was run by TCRdb on the 5' RACE reads, yielding one entry per CDR3 protein. Of 50,000 to 80,000 distinct CDR3 sequences in the sample, roughly 9% are singletons; the top ten hold 13%. This sample is part of a study of early T cells in non-severe SARS-CoV-2 infection. As for the study in general: Chains from this unsorted whole-blood bulk RNA could not be paired.

Study observations and caveats: Sequences matched to VDJdb favored anti-spike CD8 responses, while private and CD4 specificities were missed.

The length of the CDR3 is 13 residues. V was shortened by 5 bases and J by 4 bases, with 11 bases between the two germline ends. The sequence came from an adult who was a healthcare worker with PCR-confirmed SARS-CoV-2 infection or an uninfected control (not recorded which). Sequenced here: whole blood, sampled at baseline. The rearrangement joins TRBV12-3 or TRBV12-4 to TRBJ1-1; weak D call: TRBD1 (6 bases). As DNA, the CDR3 is TGTGCCAGCAGTCCACAGGGTACCACTGAAGCTTTCTTT. The encoded protein is CASSPQGTTEAFF.